Reported below is one T cell receptor (beta chain). Its antigen is still unknown. This specimen belongs to a study of T cell responses to AZD1222 COVID-19 vaccine. Study details: Second doses that came at about 4 or about 12 weeks were put together. The study's findings and limits: Samples come after the peak T cell response, not at day 14. The CD4 TCRs associated with vaccination extended across spike and predominated at 160-218 and 743-854. Donors skewed white British and female; clonal diversity was possibly underestimated.

V was pared by 6 bases and J by 3 bases, with 15 bases between. Germline-derived CDR1 and CDR2 are SQVTM and ANQGSEA. This CDR3 contains 13 residues. Profiled with immunoSEQ multiplex PCR; TCRdb holds only in-frame clones, not every one. Of roughly 100,000 clones listed, about 89% are singletons. The chain couples TRBV29-1 to TRBJ2-7; unclear D gene. The TCR sequence derives from an adult in good health. Sequenced here: peripheral blood, sampled on day 0 of AZD1222 vaccination. The CDR3 spells CSVELAQSYEQYF. The CDR3 coding sequence is TGCAGCGTCGAGCTCGCTCAAAGCTACGAGCAGTACTTC.